One and the same sample provided the 19 T cell receptor beta chains below, sequenced in a study of cytomegalovirus exposure and HLA in healthy donors. Data came from immunoSEQ multiplex PCR; TCRdb stores just in-frame clones and leaves some out. This table holds about 150,000 clones, 70% to 90% found once. The sequenced sample was PBMCs. The receptors come from a human donor in good health.

V usage is TRBV9 and J usage is TRBJ2-3; D might be TRBD2 (6 bases). Germline V gene data show CDR1 as SGDLS and CDR2 as YYNGEE. The V and J ends lost 3 bases and 2 bases respectively, with 10 bases between them. There are 14 residues in the CDR3. The CDR3 reads CASSAAGNTDTQYF. The CDR3 DNA reads TGTGCCAGCAGCGCGGCGGGGAACACAGATACGCAGTATTTT.

The rearrangement links TRBV6-5 to TRBJ1-1; D is unclear. The V gene's germline CDR1 is MNHEY and CDR2 SVGAGI. CDR3 length: 11 amino acids. V lost 6 bases and J 2 bases, leaving 4 bases between the germline ends. The CDR3 region has the DNA TGTGCCAGCAGCTCTAACACTGAAGCTTTCTTT. This gives the protein CASSSNTEAFF.

The chain links TRBV5-4 to TRBJ2-1; 7 positions agree with TRBD2. J gave up 7 bases and V 6 bases, and 13 bases lay outside the gene matches. The CDR3 is made up of 15 amino acids. Per germline, CDR1 SGHNT and CDR2 YYREEE (reference sequence). Written as DNA, the CDR3 is TGTGCCAGCAAGGATGGCGGGAGTATAAAAAATGAGCAGTTCTTC. Its translation: CASKDGGSIKNEQFF.

This chain uses TRBV7-9 with TRBJ2-7, with a weak D call TRBD1 (5 bases). Germline loops: CDR1 SEHNR, CDR2 FQNEAQ (reference sequence). The CDR3 loop spans 13 amino acids. Trimming took off 4 bases at V and 5 bases at J, with 12 bases between the two ends. CDR3 nucleotide sequence: TGTGCCAGCAGCTCCAGGGCAGGGAACGAGCAGTACTTC. It translates to CASSSRAGNEQYF.

This sequence joins TRBV7-6 and TRBJ2-1; tentative D call: TRBD1 (6 bases). The germline V gene encodes CDR1 SGHVS and CDR2 FNYEAQ. The CDR3 contains 17 residues. V lost 4 bases and J lost 6, with 22 bases in between. The CDR3 sequence: CASSWRRDTGKGNEQFF. The DNA for the CDR3 is TGTGCCAGCAGCTGGCGCCGGGACACAGGGAAGGGCAATGAGCAGTTCTTC.

The chain uses TRBV28 and TRBJ2-1, with TRBD2 matching over 10 bases. Germline CDR1 reads MDHEN; CDR2 reads SYDVKM. J lost 7 bases, V lost 7 bases, and 13 bases had no gene match. This CDR3 is 16 amino acids long. CDR3 DNA: TGTGCCAGCAAGGTGTTCGGGACTAGCGTAGGGAATGAGCAGTTCTTC. Translated, it gives CASKVFGTSVGNEQFF.

The rearrangement links TRBV12-5 to TRBJ2-6; weak D call: TRBD1 (6 bases). Per the germline V gene, CDR1 is LGHNT and CDR2 is FRNRAP. Trimming pared 6 bases from V and 2 bases from J, leaving 8 bases between. The CDR3 covers 14 residues. The CDR3 DNA follows: TGTGCTAGTGGCTGGGACACTGGGGCCAACGTCCTGACTTTC. Amino acids: CASGWDTGANVLTF.

This clone was counted between two and nine times. The CDR3 loop is CASSLDGAPGYTF. In DNA, the CDR3 is TGCGCCAGCAGCTTGGATGGGGCGCCGGGCTACACCTTC. This chain joins TRBV5-1 and TRBJ1-2, with a tentative D call TRBD1 (5 bases). From germline, CDR1 is SGHRS and CDR2 YFSETQ. The CDR3 loop spans 13 amino acids. Trimming left V 0 bases short and J 8 bases short, with 11 bases between.

This chain joins TRBV7-2 and TRBJ1-2; D unresolved. This CDR3 region has 14 residues. Germline lookup yields CDR1 SGHTA and CDR2 FQGNSA. Trimming pared 1 base from V and 1 base from J, leaving 7 bases between. CDR3 sequence (DNA): TGTGCCAGCAGCTTAGACGCGGTTAACTATGGCTACACCTTC. It is translated as CASSLDAVNYGYTF. Filled out from reference TRBV7-2 and TRBJ1-2, the complete variable domain reads GAGVSQSPSNKVTEKGKDVELRCDPISGHTALYWYRQSLGQGLEFLIYFQGNSAPDKSGLPSDRFSAERTGGSVSTLTIQRTQQEDSAVYLCASSLDAVNYGYTFGSGTRLTVV.

V usage is TRBV15 and J usage is TRBJ2-5; tentatively, D is TRBD1 (6 bases). CDR3 size: 14 residues. V lost 0 bases to trimming and J lost 4 bases, with 9 bases between them. The V gene's germline CDR1 is LNHNV and CDR2 YYDKDF (reference sequence). The CDR3 reads CATSRDRGTETQYF. CDR3 nucleotide sequence: TGTGCCACCAGCAGAGACAGGGGAACAGAGACCCAGTACTTC.

V and J are TRBV2 and TRBJ2-7; 13 nucleotides line up with TRBD2. Germline CDR1 is SNHLY and CDR2 is FYNNEI. V gave up 5 bases and J gave up 5 bases; unmatched junction bases: 12. The CDR3 is 17 residues long. DNA for the CDR3: TGTGCCAGCAGTAGGACTAGCGGGAGTCTTCTGCGGGACGAGCAGTACTTC. Translating gives CASSRTSGSLLRDEQYF. Filled out from reference TRBV2 and TRBJ2-7, the complete variable domain reads EPEVTQTPSHQVTQMGQEVILRCVPISNHLYFYWYRQILGQKVEFLVSFYNNEISEKSEIFDDQFSVERPDGSNFTLKIRSTKLEDSAMYFCASSRTSGSLLRDEQYFGPGTRLTVT.

This clone was seen a single time. The rearrangement uses TRBV13 and TRBJ1-2; D gene unclear. Trimming stripped 2 bases from V and 8 bases from J, with 12 bases between. In germline, CDR1 is PRHDT, CDR2 FYEKMQ (reference sequence). This CDR3 has 13 residues. The CDR3 DNA sequence: TGTGCCAGCAGCTTAACGCTCGGGGTGGGCTACACCTTC. It yields the protein CASSLTLGVGYTF.

The genes are TRBV20-1 and TRBJ2-2; tentatively, D is TRBD2 (5 bases). Trimming left V 6 bases short and J 5 bases short, with 7 bases between. CDR3 length: 11 amino acids. CDR1 is DFQATT and CDR2 is SNEGSKA in the germline V gene (reference sequence). CDR3 nucleotides: TGCAGTGCCCCGGGGACCGGGGAGCTGTTTTTT. This translates into CSAPGTGELFF.

This chain uses TRBV7-3 with TRBJ2-2; 7 bases are a match to TRBD1. The V segment lost 6 bases and the J segment 4 bases; nucleotides outside the gene matches: 5. The length of the CDR3 is 14 residues. Looked up from germline, CDR1 is SGHTA and CDR2 is FQGTGA. The CDR3 reads CASRKTGATGELFF. In nucleotides, the CDR3 is TGTGCCAGCAGAAAAACAGGGGCCACCGGGGAGCTGTTTTTT. The full variable domain, completed using reference TRBV7-3 and TRBJ2-2, is GAGVSQTPSNKVTEKGKYVELRCDPISGHTALYWYRQSLGQGPEFLIYFQGTGAADDSGLPNDRFFAVRPEGSVSTLKIQRTERGDSAVYLCASRKTGATGELFFGEGSRLTVL.

A single count supports this clone. The chain recombines TRBV2 with TRBJ1-5, with 7 bases matching TRBD1. CDR3 length: 14 amino acids. J was trimmed by 6 bases and V by 6 bases; bases with no gene match: 8. Germline V lookup: CDR1 SNHLY, CDR2 FYNNEI. As DNA, the CDR3 is TGTGCCAGCAGGGGAACAGGGGACACTCAGCCCCAGCATTTT. As protein: CASRGTGDTQPQHF.

The chain has TRBV20-1 and TRBJ1-2; the D gene is possibly TRBD1 (6 bases). CDR3 length: 11 residues. Germline V gene lookup returns CDR1 DFQATT and CDR2 SNEGSKA (reference sequence). The V gene lost 7 bases and the J gene lost 3 bases, with 9 bases spanning the gap. The CDR3 loop is CSGRQDYGYTF. The CDR3 DNA follows: TGCAGTGGCCGACAGGACTATGGCTACACCTTC.

This sequence joins TRBV18 and TRBJ1-2, with unresolved D. Between the trimmed V and J ends, which lost 6 bases and 3 bases, there was a span of 17 bases. The CDR3 has 15 residues. Germline lookup yields CDR1 KGHSH and CDR2 LQKENI. CDR3 amino acids: CASSSKRVTDYGYTF. The CDR3 DNA sequence: TGTGCCAGCTCTTCCAAGCGGGTAACGGACTATGGCTACACCTTC.

This clone occurred a few times. The chain has TRBV19 and TRBJ1-1; the D gene is possibly TRBD1 (5 bases). V was shortened by 0 bases and J by 6 bases, with 14 bases between the two germline ends. Germline CDR1 is LNHDA and CDR2 is SQIVND (reference sequence). The CDR3 loop spans 15 amino acids. This CDR3 is CASSIDQRRAAEAFF. For the CDR3, the DNA is TGTGCCAGTAGTATAGATCAGCGCAGGGCGGCTGAAGCTTTCTTT.

The rearrangement uses TRBV6-5 and TRBJ1-6; no reliable D call. V lost 5 bases to trimming and J lost 5 bases, with 13 bases between them. Germline assignment: CDR1 MNHEY and CDR2 SVGAGI. The CDR3 sequence is 15 residues long. The CDR3 nucleotides are TGTGCCAGCAGTCTAAGCCGCCTTGATAATTCACCCCTCCACTTT. Translation gives CASSLSRLDNSPLHF.